This T cell receptor (beta chain) was profiled in a study of cytomegalovirus exposure and HLA in healthy donors. Study context: Sequencing of about 179 million T cells in an earlier analysis found 95 million to 120 million unique TCR beta sequences.

Study findings and constraints: The dataset shows that most TCR sequences were rare, while some public TCRs occurred in many donors. An apparent linkage of common viral pathogens to several of the most significant clusters emerged in a later analysis. It was 150 to 200 TCR beta chains that were listed as cytomegalovirus-associated.

The PCR had 60 Vbeta and 13 Jbeta primers. Assay: immunoSEQ multiplex PCR; the TCRdb copy retains only in-frame clones and omits some. The sample has approximately 280,000 clones, roughly 90% seen once. About this clone itself: Its antigen is undetermined.

The CDR3 is 13 residues long. Germline V gene lookup returns CDR1 MNHNS and CDR2 SASEGT. V lost 4 bases to trimming and J lost 0 bases; unmatched junction nucleotides: 0. This rearrangement joins TRBV6-1 to TRBJ2-7, with 7 bases identical to TRBD1. The TCR comes from a man in his forties in good health and CMV-seropositive. Sequenced sample: PBMCs. The CDR3 DNA reads as TGTGCCAGCAGTGGGGACAGCTCCTACGAGCAGTACTTC. Residues: CASSGDSSYEQYF.